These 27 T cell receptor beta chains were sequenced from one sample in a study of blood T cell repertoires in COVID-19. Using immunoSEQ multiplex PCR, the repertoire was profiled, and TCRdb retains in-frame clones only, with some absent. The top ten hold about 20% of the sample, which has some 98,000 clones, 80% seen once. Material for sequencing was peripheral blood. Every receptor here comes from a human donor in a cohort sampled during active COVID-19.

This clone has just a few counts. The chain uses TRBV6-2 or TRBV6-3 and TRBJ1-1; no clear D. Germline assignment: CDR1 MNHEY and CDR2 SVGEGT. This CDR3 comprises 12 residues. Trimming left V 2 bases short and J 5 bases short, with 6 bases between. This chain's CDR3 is CASSYGETEAFF. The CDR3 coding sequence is TGTGCCAGCAGTTACGGAGAGACTGAAGCTTTCTTT.

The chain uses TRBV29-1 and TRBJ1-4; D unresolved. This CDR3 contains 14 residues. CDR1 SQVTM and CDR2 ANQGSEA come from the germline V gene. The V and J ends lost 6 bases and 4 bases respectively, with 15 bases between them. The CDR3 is CSVAAPYLNEKLFF. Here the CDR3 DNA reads TGCAGCGTGGCCGCCCCGTACCTTAATGAAAAACTGTTTTTT.

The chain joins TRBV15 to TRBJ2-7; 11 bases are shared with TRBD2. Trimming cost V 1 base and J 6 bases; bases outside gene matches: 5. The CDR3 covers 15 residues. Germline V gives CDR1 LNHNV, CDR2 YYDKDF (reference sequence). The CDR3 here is CATSRALAGAREQYF. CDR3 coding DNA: TGTGCCACCAGCAGAGCACTAGCGGGAGCCCGCGAGCAGTACTTC.

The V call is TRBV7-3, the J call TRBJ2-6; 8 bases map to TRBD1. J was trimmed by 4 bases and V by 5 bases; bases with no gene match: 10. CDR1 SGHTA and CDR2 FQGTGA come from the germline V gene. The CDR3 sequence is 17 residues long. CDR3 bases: TGTGCCAGCAGCCACGGGACAGGAAGAAAAGGGGCCAACGTCCTGACTTTC. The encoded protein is CASSHGTGRKGANVLTF.

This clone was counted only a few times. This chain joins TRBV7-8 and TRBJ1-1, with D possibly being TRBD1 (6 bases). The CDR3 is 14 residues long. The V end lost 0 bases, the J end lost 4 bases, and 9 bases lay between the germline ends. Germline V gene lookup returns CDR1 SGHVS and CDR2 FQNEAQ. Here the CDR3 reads CASSLAGRGTEAFF. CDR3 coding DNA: TGTGCCAGCAGCTTAGCGGGCAGGGGCACTGAAGCTTTCTTT. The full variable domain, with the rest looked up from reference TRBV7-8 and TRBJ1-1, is GAGVSQSPRYKVAKRGQDVALRCDPISGHVSLFWYQQALGQGPEFLTYFQNEAQLDKSGLPSDRFFAERPEGSVSTLKIQRTQQEDSAVYLCASSLAGRGTEAFFGQGTRLTVV.

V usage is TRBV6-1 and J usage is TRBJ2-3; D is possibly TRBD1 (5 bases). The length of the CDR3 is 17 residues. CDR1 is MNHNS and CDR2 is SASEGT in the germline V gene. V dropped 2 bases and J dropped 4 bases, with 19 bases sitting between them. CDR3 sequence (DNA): TGTGCCAGCAGTGAATCCCAGGGTGGGGTATTCGCAGATACGCAGTATTTT. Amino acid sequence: CASSESQGGVFADTQYF.

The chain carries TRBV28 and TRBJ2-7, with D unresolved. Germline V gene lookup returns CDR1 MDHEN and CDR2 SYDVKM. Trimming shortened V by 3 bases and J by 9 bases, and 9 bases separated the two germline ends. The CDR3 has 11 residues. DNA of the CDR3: TGTGCCAGCAGTTTTGGAGTAGGGCAGTACTTC. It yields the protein CASSFGVGQYF.

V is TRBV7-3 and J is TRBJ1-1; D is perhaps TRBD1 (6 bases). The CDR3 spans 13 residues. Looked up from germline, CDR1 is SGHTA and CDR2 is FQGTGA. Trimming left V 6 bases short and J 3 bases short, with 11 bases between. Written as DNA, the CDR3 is TGTGCCAGCAGATCGGACAGTTACACTGAAGCTTTCTTT. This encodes CASRSDSYTEAFF.

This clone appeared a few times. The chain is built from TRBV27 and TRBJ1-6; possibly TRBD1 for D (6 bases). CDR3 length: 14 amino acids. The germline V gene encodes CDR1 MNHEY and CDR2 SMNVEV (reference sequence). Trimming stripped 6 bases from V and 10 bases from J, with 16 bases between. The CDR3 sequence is CASRDTGTTSPLHF. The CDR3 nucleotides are TGTGCCAGCAGAGACACAGGGACCACATCACCCCTCCACTTT.

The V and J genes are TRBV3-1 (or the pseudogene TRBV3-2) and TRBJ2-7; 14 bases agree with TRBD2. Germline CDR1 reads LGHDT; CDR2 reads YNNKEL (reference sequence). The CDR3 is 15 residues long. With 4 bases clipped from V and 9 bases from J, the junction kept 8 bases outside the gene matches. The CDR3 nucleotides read TGTGCCAGCAGCCCACCGGGACTAGCGGGAGTAAGGCAGTACTTC. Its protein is CASSPPGLAGVRQYF.

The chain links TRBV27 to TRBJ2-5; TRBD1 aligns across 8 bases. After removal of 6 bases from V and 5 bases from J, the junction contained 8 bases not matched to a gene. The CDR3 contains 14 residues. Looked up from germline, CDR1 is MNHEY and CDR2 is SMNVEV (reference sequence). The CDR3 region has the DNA TGTGCCAGCAGGGGAAGGACAGGGAGGGAGACCCAGTACTTC. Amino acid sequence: CASRGRTGRETQYF.

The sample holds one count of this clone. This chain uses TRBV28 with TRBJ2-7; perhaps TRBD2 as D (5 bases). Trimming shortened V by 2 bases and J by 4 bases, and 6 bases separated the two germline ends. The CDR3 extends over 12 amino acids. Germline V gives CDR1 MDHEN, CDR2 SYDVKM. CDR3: CASSLPGYEQYF. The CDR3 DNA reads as TGTGCCAGCAGTTTACCGGGATACGAGCAGTACTTC.

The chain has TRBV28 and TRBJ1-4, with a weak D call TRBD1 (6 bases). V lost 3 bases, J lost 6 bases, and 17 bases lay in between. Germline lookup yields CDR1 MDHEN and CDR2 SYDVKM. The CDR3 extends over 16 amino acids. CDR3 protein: CASSFPLPGVDEKLFF. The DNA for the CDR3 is TGTGCCAGCAGTTTCCCCCTCCCAGGGGTTGATGAAAAACTGTTTTTT. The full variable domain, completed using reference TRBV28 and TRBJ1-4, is DVKVTQSSRYLVKRTGEKVFLECVQDMDHENMFWYRQDPGLGLRLIYFSYDVKMKEKGDIPEGYSVSREKKERFSLILESASTNQTSMYLCASSFPLPGVDEKLFFGSGTQLSVL.

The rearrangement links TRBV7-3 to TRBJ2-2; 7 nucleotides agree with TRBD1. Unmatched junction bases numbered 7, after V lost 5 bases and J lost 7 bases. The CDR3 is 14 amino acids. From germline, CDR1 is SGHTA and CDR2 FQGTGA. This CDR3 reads CASSTQGLDGELFF. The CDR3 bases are TGTGCCAGCAGCACACAGGGGCTGGACGGGGAGCTGTTTTTT.

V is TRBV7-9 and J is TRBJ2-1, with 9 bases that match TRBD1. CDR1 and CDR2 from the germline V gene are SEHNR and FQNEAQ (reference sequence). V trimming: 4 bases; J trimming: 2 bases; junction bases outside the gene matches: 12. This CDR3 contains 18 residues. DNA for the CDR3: TGTGCCAGCAGCTCGACAGGGGGTGCTGGTGGGACCTACAATGAGCAGTTCTTC. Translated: CASSSTGGAGGTYNEQFF.

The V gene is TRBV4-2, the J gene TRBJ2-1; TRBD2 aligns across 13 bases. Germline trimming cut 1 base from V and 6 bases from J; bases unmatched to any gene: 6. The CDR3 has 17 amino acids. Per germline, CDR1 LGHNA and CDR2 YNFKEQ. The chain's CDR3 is CASSQGSGLAGVNEQFF. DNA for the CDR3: TGTGCCAGCAGCCAAGGGAGTGGACTAGCGGGGGTCAATGAGCAGTTCTTC.

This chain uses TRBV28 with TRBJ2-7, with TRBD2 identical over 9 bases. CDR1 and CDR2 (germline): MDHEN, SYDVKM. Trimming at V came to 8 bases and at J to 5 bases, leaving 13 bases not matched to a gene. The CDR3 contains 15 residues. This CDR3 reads CASLGSGRLSDEQYF. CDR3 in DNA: TGTGCCAGCCTGGGTAGCGGGAGATTGAGCGACGAGCAGTACTTC.

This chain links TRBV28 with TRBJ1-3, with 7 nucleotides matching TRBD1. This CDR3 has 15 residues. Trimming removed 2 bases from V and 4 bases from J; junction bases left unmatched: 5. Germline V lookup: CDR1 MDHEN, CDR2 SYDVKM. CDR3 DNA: TGTGCCAGCAGTTTAGGGGACAGTCGGGGAAACACCATATATTTT. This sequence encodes CASSLGDSRGNTIYF. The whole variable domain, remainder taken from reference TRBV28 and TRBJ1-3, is DVKVTQSSRYLVKRTGEKVFLECVQDMDHENMFWYRQDPGLGLRLIYFSYDVKMKEKGDIPEGYSVSREKKERFSLILESASTNQTSMYLCASSLGDSRGNTIYFGEGSWLTVV.

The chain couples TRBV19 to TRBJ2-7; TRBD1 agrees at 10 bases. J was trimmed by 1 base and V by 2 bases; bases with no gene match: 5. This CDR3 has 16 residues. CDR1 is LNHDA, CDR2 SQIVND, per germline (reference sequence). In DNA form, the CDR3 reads TGTGCCAGTAGTATAAGGGGGACAGGGGAATCCTACGAGCAGTACTTC. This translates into CASSIRGTGESYEQYF.

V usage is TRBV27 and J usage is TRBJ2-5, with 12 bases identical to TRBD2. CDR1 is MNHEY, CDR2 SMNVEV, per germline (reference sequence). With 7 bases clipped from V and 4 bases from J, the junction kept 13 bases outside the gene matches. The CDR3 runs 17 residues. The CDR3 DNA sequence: TGTGCCAGCACCCTTAGGGCTAGCGGGAGGGGGACAGAGACCCAGTACTTC. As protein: CASTLRASGRGTETQYF.

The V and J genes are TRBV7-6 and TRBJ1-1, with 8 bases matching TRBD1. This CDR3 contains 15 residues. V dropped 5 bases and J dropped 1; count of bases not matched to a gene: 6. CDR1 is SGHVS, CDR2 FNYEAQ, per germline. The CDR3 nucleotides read TGTGCCAGCAGCGCCCGACAGGGGTGGAACACTGAAGCTTTCTTT. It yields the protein CASSARQGWNTEAFF.

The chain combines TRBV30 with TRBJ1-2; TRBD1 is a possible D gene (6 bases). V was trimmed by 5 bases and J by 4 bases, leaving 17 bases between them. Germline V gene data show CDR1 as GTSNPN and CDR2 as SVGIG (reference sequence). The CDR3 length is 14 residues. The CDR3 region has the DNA TGTGCCTGGCGACGATACAGGGATGGCTATGGCTACACCTTC. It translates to CAWRRYRDGYGYTF.

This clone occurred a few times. CDR3 sequence (DNA): TGTGCCAGCAGCAATTACGACAGGGGGTACGAGCAGTACTTC. Translating it yields CASSNYDRGYEQYF. This chain links TRBV5-8 with TRBJ2-7; 9 nucleotides agree with TRBD1. The V and J ends lost 4 bases and 4 bases, in that order; junction bases with no gene match: 6. CDR3 length equals 14 residues. CDR1 is SGHTS and CDR2 is YDEGEE in the germline V gene.

The CDR3 DNA is TGTGCCAGCAGTGGTCAGGGATGGGAAAAACTGTTTTTT. It codes for CASSGQGWEKLFF. V is TRBV2 and J is TRBJ1-4, with D perhaps TRBD1 (5 bases). The CDR3 totals 13 residues. Trimming cost V 4 bases and J 8 bases, with 11 bases left between them. Per germline, CDR1 SNHLY and CDR2 FYNNEI.

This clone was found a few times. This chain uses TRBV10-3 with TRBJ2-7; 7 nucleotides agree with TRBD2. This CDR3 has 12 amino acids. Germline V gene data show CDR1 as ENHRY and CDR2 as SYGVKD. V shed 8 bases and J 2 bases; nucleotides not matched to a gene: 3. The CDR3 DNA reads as TGTGCCATCGGGCTAGCGGCCTACGAGCAGTACTTC. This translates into CAIGLAAYEQYF.

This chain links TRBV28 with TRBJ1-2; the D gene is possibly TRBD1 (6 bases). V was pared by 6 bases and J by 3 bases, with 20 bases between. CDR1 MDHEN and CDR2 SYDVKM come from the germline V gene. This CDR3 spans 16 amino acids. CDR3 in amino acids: CASSSLGGATDYGYTF. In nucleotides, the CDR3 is TGTGCCAGCAGCTCCTTAGGGGGGGCCACCGACTATGGCTACACCTTC.

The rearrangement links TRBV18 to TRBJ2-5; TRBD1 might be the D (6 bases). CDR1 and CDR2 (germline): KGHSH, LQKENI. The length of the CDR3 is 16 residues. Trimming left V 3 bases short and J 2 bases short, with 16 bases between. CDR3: CASSPKGERLQETQYF. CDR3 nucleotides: TGTGCCAGCTCACCTAAGGGGGAGCGGCTTCAAGAGACCCAGTACTTC.